The 27 T cell receptor beta chains below were found in one sample sequenced in a study of blood T cell repertoires in COVID-19. Produced via immunoSEQ multiplex PCR; TCRdb's table is partial and in-frame only. The sample lists about 160,000 clones, roughly 87% occurring once. The material sequenced was peripheral blood. The source of these receptors is a woman aged 55 to 70 with active or convalescent COVID-19.

V is TRBV19 and J is TRBJ1-2; tentative D call: TRBD1 (6 bases). This CDR3 has 13 amino acids. The germline V gene has CDR1 LNHDA and CDR2 SQIVND (reference sequence). Trimming took off 5 bases at V and 2 bases at J, with 9 bases between the two ends. The chain's CDR3 is CASSVGQNYGYTF. CDR3 bases: TGTGCCAGTAGTGTCGGACAGAACTATGGCTACACCTTC.

The chain combines TRBV4-3 with TRBJ2-3; weak D call: TRBD2 (5 bases). Per germline, CDR1 LGHNA and CDR2 YSLEER. The CDR3 totals 14 residues. Trimming removed 4 bases at V and 6 bases at J, with 14 bases between. CDR3 bases: TGCGCCAGCAGCCTGACGGGGATCGGGGATACGCAGTATTTT. Protein sequence: CASSLTGIGDTQYF.

J is TRBJ1-5 and V is TRBV7-9; 7 nucleotides match TRBD1. Germline V gene data show CDR1 as SEHNR and CDR2 as FQNEAQ (reference sequence). The CDR3 is 17 amino acids. Trimming took 5 bases from V and 0 from J; bases not matched to a gene: 10. Here the CDR3 DNA reads TGTGCCAGCAGCGCAACGACAGGGAGTTATAGCAATCAGCCCCAGCATTTT. Protein: CASSATTGSYSNQPQHF. Full variable domain (outside the CDR3, taken from reference TRBV7-9 and TRBJ1-5): DTGVSQNPRHKITKRGQNVTFRCDPISEHNRLYWYRQTLGQGPEFLTYFQNEAQLEKSRLLSDRFSAERPKGSFSTLEIQRTEQGDSAMYLCASSATTGSYSNQPQHFGDGTRLSIL.

The chain joins TRBV4-3 to TRBJ2-7; 9 positions match TRBD1. The germline V gene encodes CDR1 LGHNA and CDR2 YSLEER. J was trimmed by 2 bases and V by 3 bases; bases with no gene match: 5. This CDR3 has 15 amino acids. CDR3 residues: CASSHGTGPAYEQYF. CDR3 DNA sequence: TGCGCCAGCAGCCACGGGACAGGGCCTGCCTACGAGCAGTACTTC.

This chain connects TRBV2 to TRBJ2-2; possible D gene TRBD2, 6 bases. The CDR3 is 11 amino acids. Germline V CDR1 and CDR2: SNHLY, FYNNEI. The DNA for the CDR3 is TGTGCAGGAGGGAGCACCGGGGAGCTGTTTTTT. This translates into CAGGSTGELFF.

This clone was recorded only once. The chain links TRBV19 to TRBJ1-2, with D possibly TRBD1 on 6 matching bases. CDR1 and CDR2 from the germline V gene are LNHDA and SQIVND (reference sequence). The CDR3 is 13 amino acids. V gave up 5 bases and J gave up 4 bases, with 11 bases separating them. In DNA form, the CDR3 reads TGTGCCAGTAGTTTTCCAGGGGCCTATGGCTACACCTTC. As protein: CASSFPGAYGYTF.

The chain links TRBV5-1 to TRBJ2-5, with D possibly being TRBD2 (6 bases). This CDR3 comprises 12 residues. Per the germline V gene, CDR1 is SGHRS and CDR2 is YFSETQ. Trimming stripped 4 bases from V and 5 bases from J, with 9 bases between. The CDR3 protein is CASSTEGETQYF. CDR3 DNA: TGCGCCAGCAGCACGGAGGGGGAGACCCAGTACTTC.

The J gene is TRBJ1-6, the V gene TRBV18, with 9 bases matching TRBD1. Germline CDR1 and CDR2: KGHSH and LQKENI. The CDR3 runs 14 residues. J was trimmed by 10 bases and V by 6 bases; bases with no gene match: 7. CDR3 residues: CASSADRGGSPLHF. In DNA, the CDR3 is TGTGCCAGCTCCGCGGACAGGGGCGGATCACCCCTCCACTTT.

V is TRBV7-9 and J is TRBJ1-1, with D tentatively TRBD1 (6 bases). The CDR3 consists of 17 residues. The ends were cut back, 4 bases at V and 0 bases at J, with 18 bases in the middle. The germline CDR1 and CDR2 sequences are SEHNR and FQNEAQ (reference sequence). The CDR3 region is CASSSGVLGHLNTEAFF. CDR3 DNA: TGTGCCAGCAGCTCGGGTGTGCTGGGACACCTGAACACTGAAGCTTTCTTT.

This chain links TRBV19 with TRBJ2-1, with TRBD2 matching 11 bases. With 4 bases clipped from V and 8 bases from J, the junction kept 7 bases outside the gene matches. Germline lookup yields CDR1 LNHDA and CDR2 SQIVND (reference sequence). This CDR3 has 15 residues. CDR3 loop: CASSTGLAVVDEQFF. DNA for the CDR3: TGTGCCAGTAGTACGGGACTAGCGGTAGTAGATGAGCAGTTCTTC.

V is TRBV6-2 or TRBV6-3 and J is TRBJ2-3; perhaps TRBD2 as D (6 bases). Germline values: CDR1 MNHEY, CDR2 SVGEGT. This CDR3 spans 13 amino acids. V was shortened by 4 bases and J by 5 bases, with 10 bases between the two germline ends. CDR3 residues: CASSWGVGDTQYF. The CDR3 bases are TGTGCCAGCAGTTGGGGGGTGGGAGATACGCAGTATTTT.

This chain connects TRBV23-1 to TRBJ1-2; D is ambiguous. TRBV23-1 counts as an open reading frame of uncertain function. The CDR3 spans 11 residues. V lost 3 bases and J 6 bases, leaving 5 bases between the germline ends. CDR3 nucleotide sequence: TGCGCCAGCAGTCACACGGATGGCTACACCTTC. This gives the protein CASSHTDGYTF.

Only a few counts were recorded for this clone. The chain combines TRBV10-3 with TRBJ1-3; D remains ambiguous. Germline loops: CDR1 ENHRY, CDR2 SYGVKD. The V and J ends lost 2 bases and 0 bases respectively, with 14 bases between them. This CDR3 spans 17 amino acids. This chain's CDR3 is CAISEPSGRSSGNTIYF. CDR3 DNA sequence: TGTGCCATCAGTGAGCCTTCCGGTCGGAGCTCTGGAAACACCATATATTTT.

The chain joins TRBV29-1 to TRBJ1-2, with 7 positions matching TRBD1. Trimming removed 0 bases from V and 2 bases from J; junction bases left unmatched: 6. The CDR3 loop spans 15 amino acids. The germline V gene has CDR1 SQVTM and CDR2 ANQGSEA. The CDR3 region is CSVEEGGGMNYGYTF. CDR3 nucleotides: TGCAGCGTTGAAGAAGGGGGCGGGATGAACTATGGCTACACCTTC.

The chain combines TRBV7-2 with TRBJ2-1; TRBD2 matches at 9 bases. V was pared by 1 base and J by 7 bases, with 2 bases of the junction left unmatched. CDR3 length: 14 residues. The germline CDR1 and CDR2 sequences are SGHTA and FQGNSA. CDR3 region: CASSLGLAGNEQFF. The CDR3 DNA is TGTGCCAGCAGCTTAGGGCTAGCGGGGAATGAGCAGTTCTTC.

CDR3 in DNA: TGTGCCAGCAGCGCCTCCGCCGGGGGGCTGATGCAAGAGACCCAGTACTTC. This encodes CASSASAGGLMQETQYF. The V call is TRBV9, the J call TRBJ2-5, with D tentatively TRBD2 (7 bases). V was cut by 3 bases and J by 2 bases, with 20 bases left in between. Germline assignment: CDR1 SGDLS and CDR2 YYNGEE. The CDR3 spans 17 residues. The variable domain in full, with the rest retrieved from reference TRBV9 and TRBJ2-5, is DSGVTQTPKHLITATGQRVTLRCSPRSGDLSVYWYQQSLDQGLQFLIQYYNGEERAKGNILERFSAQQFPDLHSELNLSSLELGDSALYFCASSASAGGLMQETQYFGPGTRLLVL.

This clone has just a few counts. The genes are TRBV7-2 and TRBJ1-5; 9 nucleotides match TRBD1. This CDR3 is 16 amino acids long. CDR1 SGHTA and CDR2 FQGNSA come from the germline V gene. V dropped 5 bases and J dropped 5; count of bases not matched to a gene: 10. Here the CDR3 reads CASSRVPGQGYQPQHF. As DNA, the CDR3 is TGTGCCAGCAGCCGTGTCCCGGGACAGGGTTATCAGCCCCAGCATTTT.

V usage is TRBV5-1 and J usage is TRBJ2-3; maybe TRBD2 (6 bases). Per germline, CDR1 SGHRS and CDR2 YFSETQ. The CDR3 extends over 16 amino acids. V was shortened by 0 bases and J by 1 base, with 12 bases between the two germline ends. This CDR3 reads CASSLGPGTRTDTQYF. CDR3 in DNA: TGCGCCAGCAGCTTGGGTCCCGGGACTCGCACAGATACGCAGTATTTT.

This chain connects TRBV6-6 to TRBJ1-3; 8 bases line up with TRBD1. The CDR3 loop spans 17 amino acids. After removal of 5 bases from V and 2 bases from J, the junction contained 11 bases not matched to a gene. The germline V gene encodes CDR1 MNHNY and CDR2 SVGAGI (reference sequence). CDR3 in amino acids: CASSLNRGLSAGNTIYF. The CDR3 region has the DNA TGTGCCAGCAGTCTTAACAGGGGGTTAAGCGCTGGAAACACCATATATTTT.

The genes are TRBV19 and TRBJ1-4; D call uncertain. Germline V gene data show CDR1 as LNHDA and CDR2 as SQIVND (reference sequence). The V end lost 3 bases, the J end lost 9 bases, and 23 bases lay between the germline ends. This CDR3 spans 17 amino acids. CDR3 in DNA: TGTGCCAGTAGTATTGGTCACGTCGGGTATCAAGGAAAAAAACTGTTTTTT. This translates into CASSIGHVGYQGKKLFF.

The chain is built from TRBV15 and TRBJ1-2; a possible D gene is TRBD1 (6 bases). The germline V gene has CDR1 LNHNV and CDR2 YYDKDF (reference sequence). This CDR3 is 14 amino acids long. V gave up 0 bases and J gave up 4 bases, with 9 bases separating them. DNA for the CDR3: TGTGCCACCAGCAGAGATACAGGGATCTATGGCTACACCTTC. It translates to CATSRDTGIYGYTF. Full variable domain (missing parts from reference TRBV15 and TRBJ1-2): DAMVIQNPRYQVTQFGKPVTLSCSQTLNHNVMYWYQQKSSQAPKLLFHYYDKDFNNEADTPDNFQSRRPNTSFCFLDIRSPGLGDTAMYLCATSRDTGIYGYTFGSGTRLTVV.

This clone came up a few times. The chain carries TRBV9 and TRBJ2-1; 7 bases are a match to TRBD2. CDR3 length: 14 amino acids. CDR1 and CDR2 from the germline V gene are SGDLS and YYNGEE. With V trimmed by 3 bases and J by 8 bases, 8 bases remained unmatched. CDR3: CASSGTGGFDEQFF. CDR3 in DNA: TGTGCCAGCAGCGGTACGGGGGGTTTCGATGAGCAGTTCTTC.

The CDR3 sequence is CAISDGQATEAFF. CDR3 DNA: TGTGCCATCAGTGATGGGCAGGCGACTGAAGCTTTCTTT. This sequence joins TRBV10-3 and TRBJ1-1; D is ambiguous. Trimming stripped 3 bases from V and 5 bases from J, with 10 bases between. Germline CDR1 is ENHRY and CDR2 is SYGVKD. The CDR3 contains 13 residues.

This chain links TRBV29-1 with TRBJ1-5; no reliable D call. Trimming shortened V by 5 bases and J by 3 bases, and 11 bases separated the two germline ends. The CDR3 is 13 amino acids. Germline CDR1 is SQVTM and CDR2 is ANQGSEA. The CDR3 nucleotides are TGCAGCGTTCTTGACAACCTCAATCAGCCCCAGCATTTT. This codes for CSVLDNLNQPQHF. The full variable domain, with the rest looked up from reference TRBV29-1 and TRBJ1-5, is SAVISQKPSRDICQRGTSLTIQCQVDSQVTMMFWYRQQPGQSLTLIATANQGSEATYESGFVIDKFPISRPNLTFSTLTVSNMSPEDSSIYLCSVLDNLNQPQHFGDGTRLSIL.

V is TRBV7-8 and J is TRBJ2-7, with 7 nucleotides matching TRBD2. This CDR3 region has 14 residues. The V segment lost 5 bases and the J segment 5 bases; nucleotides outside the gene matches: 9. CDR1 and CDR2 from the germline V gene are SGHVS and FQNEAQ. CDR3 nucleotide sequence: TGTGCCAGCAGCCCACCCTGGGGGGGGGACGAGCAGTACTTC. Its translation is CASSPPWGGDEQYF.

This clone turned up a few times. The rearrangement joins TRBV7-9 to TRBJ2-2; D is unclear. The CDR3 length is 12 residues. The germline V and J ends were trimmed by 4 bases and 4 bases, with 4 bases remaining between them. Germline values: CDR1 SEHNR, CDR2 FQNEAQ (reference sequence). This CDR3 reads CASSSSTGELFF. In nucleotides, the CDR3 is TGTGCCAGCAGCTCGTCCACCGGGGAGCTGTTTTTT.

This chain links TRBV5-4 with TRBJ2-7; the match to TRBD1 covers 10 bases. The CDR3 is 12 residues long. V trimming: 4 bases; J trimming: 7 bases; junction bases outside the gene matches: 2. Per germline, CDR1 SGHNT and CDR2 YYREEE (reference sequence). The CDR3 DNA reads TGTGCCAGCAGCCGGACAGGGGGAGAGCAGTACTTC. Encoded protein: CASSRTGGEQYF. Full variable domain (remainder filled in from reference TRBV5-4 and TRBJ2-7): ETGVTQSPTHLIKTRGQQVTLRCSSQSGHNTVSWYQQALGQGPQFIFQYYREEENGRGNFPPRFSGLQFPNYSSELNVNALELDDSALYLCASSRTGGEQYFGPGTRLTVT.